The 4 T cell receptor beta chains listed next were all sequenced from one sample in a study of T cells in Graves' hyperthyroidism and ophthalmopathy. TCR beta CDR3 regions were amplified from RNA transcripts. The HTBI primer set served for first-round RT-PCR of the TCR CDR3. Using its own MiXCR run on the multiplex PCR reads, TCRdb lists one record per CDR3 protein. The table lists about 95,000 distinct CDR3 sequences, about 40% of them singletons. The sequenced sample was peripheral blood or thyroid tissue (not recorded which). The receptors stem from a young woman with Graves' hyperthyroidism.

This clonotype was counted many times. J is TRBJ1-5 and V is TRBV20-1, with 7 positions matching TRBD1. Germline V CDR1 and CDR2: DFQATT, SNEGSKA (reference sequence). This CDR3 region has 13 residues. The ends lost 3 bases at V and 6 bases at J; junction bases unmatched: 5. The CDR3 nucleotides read TGCAGTGCTAGGGGGTCAGGGGGTCAGCCCCAGCATTTT. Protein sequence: CSARGSGGQPQHF.

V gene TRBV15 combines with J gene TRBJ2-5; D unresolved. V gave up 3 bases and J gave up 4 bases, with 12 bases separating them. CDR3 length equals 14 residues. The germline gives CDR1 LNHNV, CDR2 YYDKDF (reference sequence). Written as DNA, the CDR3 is TGTGCCACCAGCAGCTTGGCCGCGAGAGAGACCCAGTACTTC. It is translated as CATSSLAARETQYF.

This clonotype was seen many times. The CDR3 DNA reads TGTGCCAGCAGTTACGCTAGGTCAGGGAGCCACGAGCAGTACTTC. This encodes CASSYARSGSHEQYF. The rearrangement joins TRBV6-5 to TRBJ2-7, with D perhaps assigned TRBD1 or TRBD2 (5 bases each). Looked up from germline, CDR1 is MNHEY and CDR2 is SVGAGI. The CDR3 is 15 residues long. The V and J ends lost 2 bases and 5 bases respectively, with 16 bases between them.

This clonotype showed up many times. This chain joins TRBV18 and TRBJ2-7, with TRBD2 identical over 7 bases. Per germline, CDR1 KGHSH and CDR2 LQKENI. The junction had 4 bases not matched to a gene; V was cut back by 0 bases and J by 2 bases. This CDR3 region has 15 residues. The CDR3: CASSPPQSGTYEQYF. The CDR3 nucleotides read TGTGCCAGCTCACCACCGCAGAGCGGGACCTACGAGCAGTACTTC.